The 25 T cell receptor beta chains presented below share a single source sample, sequenced in a study of blood T cell repertoires in COVID-19. Sequenced by immunoSEQ multiplex PCR; TCRdb stores in-frame clones only, minus some. The data show about 240,000 clones, more than 70% seen once. Source material: peripheral blood. These TCRs come from a man of 80 years or more with acute or convalescent COVID-19.

This chain uses TRBV10-3 with TRBJ1-1; no firm D call. This CDR3 comprises 13 residues. Per germline, CDR1 ENHRY and CDR2 SYGVKD. Trimming removed 2 bases at V and 5 bases at J, with 9 bases between. CDR3 in amino acids: CAISEMAVTEAFF. The CDR3 DNA is TGTGCCATCAGTGAGATGGCCGTGACTGAAGCTTTCTTT.

J is TRBJ2-1 and V is TRBV15; 7 bases align to TRBD1. The CDR3 runs 12 residues. V trimming: 8 bases; J trimming: 5 bases; junction bases outside the gene matches: 3. Germline assignment: CDR1 LNHNV and CDR2 YYDKDF (reference sequence). Here the CDR3 DNA reads TGTGCCACCTCGACAGGGCACAATGAGCAGTTCTTC. Translated: CATSTGHNEQFF.

The chain is built from TRBV6-5 and TRBJ1-5; 8 nucleotides align to TRBD1. After removal of 6 bases from V and 4 bases from J, the junction contained 5 bases not matched to a gene. The CDR3 runs 14 residues. Germline assignment: CDR1 MNHEY and CDR2 SVGAGI. For the CDR3, the DNA is TGTGCCAGCAGCGGACAGGGAAGAAATCAGCCCCAGCATTTT. Translated, it gives CASSGQGRNQPQHF.

V and J are TRBV10-3 and TRBJ1-4, with 8 bases that match TRBD1. CDR1 is ENHRY and CDR2 is SYGVKD in the germline V gene. The CDR3 runs to 16 residues. V shed 0 bases and J 7 bases; nucleotides not matched to a gene: 7. CDR3 region: CAISESRTGKSEKLFF. CDR3 coding DNA: TGTGCCATCAGTGAGTCTAGGACAGGGAAGTCTGAAAAACTGTTTTTT.

The chain joins TRBV2 to TRBJ1-5; 7 bases align to TRBD1. The CDR3 loop spans 13 amino acids. J gave up 4 bases and V 3 bases, and 0 bases lay outside the gene matches. The germline CDR1 and CDR2 sequences are SNHLY and FYNNEI. CDR3 amino acids: CASSETGNQPQHF. The CDR3, as DNA: TGTGCCAGCAGTGAGACAGGGAATCAGCCCCAGCATTTT.

This sequence joins TRBV6-5 and TRBJ2-5; 7 bases fit TRBD1. Per the germline V gene, CDR1 is MNHEY and CDR2 is SVGAGI. V lost 2 bases, J lost 5 bases, and 8 bases stayed unmatched. The CDR3 runs 15 residues. The CDR3 nucleotides read TGTGCCAGCAGTTACACCCGACAGGGCATGGAGACCCAGTACTTC. The encoded protein is CASSYTRQGMETQYF.

V is TRBV6-6 and J is TRBJ2-1, with 8 bases that match TRBD2. With 5 bases clipped from V and 7 bases from J, the junction kept 16 bases outside the gene matches. Germline loops: CDR1 MNHNY, CDR2 SVGAGI (reference sequence). This CDR3 has 17 amino acids. The CDR3 DNA reads TGTGCCAGCAGTCCACCTTCCATGGCGGGGGGATCGAATGAGCAGTTCTTC. Amino acid sequence: CASSPPSMAGGSNEQFF.

V usage is TRBV20-1 and J usage is TRBJ2-1; possible D gene TRBD1, 6 bases. CDR1 is DFQATT, CDR2 SNEGSKA, per germline (reference sequence). Trimming removed 3 bases from V and 12 bases from J, with 12 bases in between. The CDR3 loop spans 11 amino acids. For the CDR3, the DNA is TGCAGTGCTAGTAGTTCACAGGGGCAGTTCTTC. Protein sequence: CSASSSQGQFF.

The chain couples TRBV7-9 to TRBJ2-7; TRBD1 is a possible D gene (6 bases). Looked up from germline, CDR1 is SEHNR and CDR2 is FQNEAQ (reference sequence). With 5 bases removed from V and 3 bases from J, the gap between germline ends came to 14 bases. The CDR3 is made up of 14 amino acids. The CDR3 DNA follows: TGTGCCAGCAGCCGCGGACGGGACAACTACGAGCAGTACTTC. It specifies CASSRGRDNYEQYF.

This chain links TRBV27 with TRBJ1-5; 8 nucleotides agree with TRBD1. There are 15 residues in the CDR3. CDR1 is MNHEY and CDR2 is SMNVEV in the germline V gene (reference sequence). Trimming removed 7 bases from V and 5 bases from J; junction bases left unmatched: 10. The CDR3 here is CASKGGGQVHQPQHF. The CDR3 bases are TGTGCCAGCAAAGGTGGGGGACAGGTTCATCAGCCCCAGCATTTT.

The CDR3 nucleotides are TGTGCCAGCAGTCCCGGGACACCGAACTATGGCTACACCTTC. The encoded protein is CASSPGTPNYGYTF. The V call is TRBV3-1 (or the pseudogene TRBV3-2), the J call TRBJ1-2; maybe TRBD1 (6 bases). In germline, CDR1 is LGHDT, CDR2 YNNKEL (reference sequence). CDR3 length: 14 amino acids. Trimming removed 6 bases from V and 2 bases from J, with 13 bases in between.

This chain joins TRBV5-1 and TRBJ2-3, with TRBD2 matching over 9 bases. The V gene's germline CDR1 is SGHRS and CDR2 YFSETQ. J was trimmed by 7 bases and V by 6 bases; bases with no gene match: 12. The CDR3 runs 15 residues. The CDR3 nucleotides read TGCGCCAGCAACCGAGAAACTAGCGGGTGGAATACGCAGTATTTT. It is translated as CASNRETSGWNTQYF.

This clone was detected once. The chain recombines TRBV5-1 with TRBJ2-2; the match to TRBD1 covers 8 bases. Unmatched junction bases numbered 5, after V lost 4 bases and J lost 0 bases. The CDR3 is 16 amino acids. Per the germline V gene, CDR1 is SGHRS and CDR2 is YFSETQ. The CDR3 is CASSRQGLPNTGELFF. In nucleotides, the CDR3 is TGCGCCAGCAGCCGACAGGGGCTACCGAACACCGGGGAGCTGTTTTTT.

The chain combines TRBV5-6 with TRBJ2-1, with a weak D call TRBD1 (6 bases). Germline values: CDR1 SGHDT, CDR2 YYEEEE. The CDR3 spans 13 residues. The V end was cut by 2 bases, the J end by 5 bases, with 8 bases between. DNA for the CDR3: TGTGCCAGCAGCTTCGGGACAAACAATGAGCAGTTCTTC. This sequence encodes CASSFGTNNEQFF. The full variable domain, in which reference TRBV5-6 and TRBJ2-1 provide the parts outside the CDR3, is DAGVTQSPTHLIKTRGQQVTLRCSPKSGHDTVSWYQQALGQGPQFIFQYYEEEERQRGNFPDRFSGHQFPNYSSELNVNALLLGDSALYLCASSFGTNNEQFFGPGTRLTVL.

With regard to this clone: Mismatch with germline at one junction end may stem from a read error. The rearrangement joins TRBV2 to TRBJ1-1, with D perhaps TRBD1 (5 bases). Germline-derived CDR1 and CDR2 are SNHLY and FYNNEI. This CDR3 has 14 amino acids. The CDR3 DNA sequence: TGTGCTAGCAGGGTAGAGGGAGGGCGTACTGAAGCTTTCTTT. Its translation is CASRVEGGRTEAFF.

This clone has only a few counts. The genes are TRBV5-4 and TRBJ1-5, with D unresolved. CDR3 size: 14 residues. The germline V gene encodes CDR1 SGHNT and CDR2 YYREEE (reference sequence). The V gene lost 1 base and the J gene lost 0 bases, with 5 bases spanning the gap. The CDR3 sequence is CASSLSNSNQPQHF. In nucleotides, the CDR3 is TGTGCCAGCAGCTTGTCCAATAGCAATCAGCCCCAGCATTTT.

This rearrangement joins TRBV5-1 to TRBJ2-1; D call uncertain. Trimming left V 1 base short and J 0 bases short, with 8 bases between. The CDR3 is 15 amino acids. Germline V gene lookup returns CDR1 SGHRS and CDR2 YFSETQ. The CDR3 DNA is TGCGCCAGCAGCTTGCCAGGATCCTCCTACAATGAGCAGTTCTTC. Protein: CASSLPGSSYNEQFF. Looking up the rest from reference TRBV5-1 and TRBJ2-1 gives the full variable domain: KAGVTQTPRYLIKTRGQQVTLSCSPISGHRSVSWYQQTPGQGLQFLFEYFSETQRNKGNFPGRFSGRQFSNSRSEMNVSTLELGDSALYLCASSLPGSSYNEQFFGPGTRLTVL.

The rearrangement uses TRBV2 and TRBJ2-5; 10 bases are shared with TRBD2. Germline V gives CDR1 SNHLY, CDR2 FYNNEI. CDR3 length: 15 residues. V gave up 8 bases and J gave up 4 bases; unmatched junction bases: 10. In DNA, the CDR3 is TGTGCCAGCGTCCCATTCAGCGGGAGGGGAGAGACCCAGTACTTC. Its translation is CASVPFSGRGETQYF.

The V and J genes are TRBV6-6 and TRBJ1-5; 7 positions match TRBD1. The CDR3 loop spans 13 amino acids. The germline CDR1 and CDR2 sequences are MNHNY and SVGAGI (reference sequence). J lost 3 bases, V lost 7 bases, and 3 bases had no gene match. CDR3 residues: CASTGQSNQPQHF. CDR3 nucleotides: TGTGCCAGCACGGGACAGTCCAATCAGCCCCAGCATTTT.

The chain joins TRBV4-3 to TRBJ2-2, with 9 positions matching TRBD2. The length of the CDR3 is 20 residues. Unmatched junction bases numbered 17, after V lost 0 bases and J lost 6 bases. From germline, CDR1 is LGHNA and CDR2 YSLEER. This chain's CDR3 is CASSQEYYGGGAVNAGELFF. As DNA, the CDR3 is TGCGCCAGCAGCCAAGAATATTACGGCGGGGGGGCCGTGAATGCCGGGGAGCTGTTTTTT.

This chain joins TRBV2 and TRBJ1-5; 8 bases are a match to TRBD1. CDR1 and CDR2 (germline): SNHLY, FYNNEI. This CDR3 comprises 14 residues. With V trimmed by 4 bases and J by 10 bases, 9 bases remained unmatched. The CDR3 sequence is CASSAGQVISPQHF. CDR3 bases: TGTGCCAGCAGTGCGGGACAGGTAATCAGCCCCCAGCATTTT.

V usage is TRBV19 and J usage is TRBJ1-1; no clear D. The CDR3 has 14 residues. Between the trimmed V and J ends, which lost 5 bases and 0 bases, there was a span of 10 bases. CDR1 is LNHDA, CDR2 SQIVND, per germline (reference sequence). The CDR3 region has the DNA TGTGCCAGTAGTTTCGGGGTACTGAACACTGAAGCTTTCTTT. Translating it yields CASSFGVLNTEAFF. The full variable domain, its missing parts supplied by reference TRBV19 and TRBJ1-1, is DGGITQSPKYLFRKEGQNVTLSCEQNLNHDAMYWYRQDPGQGLRLIYYSQIVNDFQKGDIAEGYSVSREKKESFPLTVTSAQKNPTAFYLCASSFGVLNTEAFFGQGTRLTVV.

The rearrangement uses TRBV28 and TRBJ1-1; 9 nucleotides agree with TRBD1. This CDR3 region has 12 residues. Germline V gene data show CDR1 as MDHEN and CDR2 as SYDVKM. The J segment lost 6 bases and the V segment lost 11 bases, leaving 7 bases of the junction unmatched. The CDR3 reads CAAQGAIAEAFF. In DNA form, the CDR3 reads TGTGCCGCACAGGGGGCGATCGCTGAAGCTTTCTTT.

The chain has TRBV9 and TRBJ1-2, with TRBD1 matching 7 bases. The CDR3 runs 16 residues. CDR1 and CDR2 from the germline V gene are SGDLS and YYNGEE. V lost 0 bases and J lost 4; bases outside the gene matches: 9. The CDR3 DNA reads as TGTGCCAGCAGCGTAGCTTCCGGCGGGACAGTCTATGGCTACACCTTC. It codes for CASSVASGGTVYGYTF.

The gene calls are TRBV25-1 and TRBJ2-6, with TRBD1 matching over 9 bases. This CDR3 comprises 14 residues. The V gene's germline CDR1 is MGHDK and CDR2 SYGVNS. The V gene end was trimmed by 8 bases and the J gene end by 5 bases; junction bases not matched to a gene: 4. CDR3 protein: CASRGQGRANVLTF. The CDR3 coding sequence is TGTGCCAGCCGGGGACAGGGAAGGGCCAACGTCCTGACTTTC. The entire variable domain, with the rest obtained from reference TRBV25-1 and TRBJ2-6, is as follows: EADIYQTPRYLVIGTGKKITLECSQTMGHDKMYWYQQDPGMELHLIHYSYGVNSTEKGDLSSESTVSRIRTEHFPLTLESARPSHTSQYLCASRGQGRANVLTFGAGSRLTVL.